This T cell receptor beta chain was sequenced for a study of shared clonotypes between healthy human individuals. Naive CD8 isolation took CD45RO-negative cells positively selected for CCR7 and excluded terminally differentiated effector memory CD45RA+ cells. Study conclusions and caveats: In general, naive subsets displayed greater estimated richness than memory subsets did. Sampling included only blood; tissue repertoires likely differ.

This clone is a singleton in its sample. Its antigen is as yet unknown. Trimming stripped 5 bases from V and 3 bases from J, with 24 bases between. The germline gives CDR1 SGHTA, CDR2 FQGNSA. The CDR3 consists of 18 residues. Across several immunoSEQ plates, the genomic DNA of each subset was split evenly. On sorted subsets, replicate PCRs used 200 ng DNA, or 27,000 or so T cell genomes. The data were produced by immunoSEQ multiplex PCR, yet TCRdb's version contains in-frame clones alone and is incomplete. Of about 800,000 clones in the sample, around 96% were seen once. This chain joins TRBV7-2 and TRBJ2-3, with a possible D match to TRBD1 (6 bases). Sequencing input: naive CD8+ T cells sorted from blood. This receptor was identified in a man aged 25 to 40 in good health. The CDR3 sequence is CASSLARGSPTLTDTQYF. The CDR3 DNA reads as TGTGCCAGCAGCCTCGCCAGGGGATCCCCTACCCTTACAGATACGCAGTATTTT.